This TCR beta chain came from a study of control samples from healthy donors and cancer patients. This table comes from immunoSEQ multiplex PCR, and its TCRdb copy is limited to in-frame clones, with some not included. The table has about 20,000 clones, 85% to 90% seen once. There are 17 residues in the CDR3. The germline gives CDR1 SGHRS, CDR2 YFSETQ. Trimming left V 0 bases short and J 0 bases short, with 10 bases between. The chain combines TRBV5-1 with TRBJ2-6; D not certain. The source is a man aged 55 to 69 with head and neck cancer. Sequenced input: PBMCs. The CDR3 loop is CASSLEALISGANVLTF. The CDR3 region has the DNA TGCGCCAGCAGCTTGGAGGCATTAATCTCTGGGGCCAACGTCCTGACTTTC.